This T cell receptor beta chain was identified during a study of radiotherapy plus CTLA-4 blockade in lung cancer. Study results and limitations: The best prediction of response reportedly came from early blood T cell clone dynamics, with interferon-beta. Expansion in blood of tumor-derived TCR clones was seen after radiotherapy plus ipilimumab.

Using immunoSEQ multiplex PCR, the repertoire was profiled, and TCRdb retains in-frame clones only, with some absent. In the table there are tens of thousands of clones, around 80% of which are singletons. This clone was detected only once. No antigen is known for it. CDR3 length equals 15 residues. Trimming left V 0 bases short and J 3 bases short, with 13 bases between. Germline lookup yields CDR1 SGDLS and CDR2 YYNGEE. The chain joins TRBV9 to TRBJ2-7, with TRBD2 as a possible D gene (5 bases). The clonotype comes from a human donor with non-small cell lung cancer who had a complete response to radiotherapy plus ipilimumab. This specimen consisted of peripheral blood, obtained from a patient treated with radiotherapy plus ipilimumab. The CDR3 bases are TGTGCCAGCAGCGTAGGTGGAGGACGGAACTACGAGCAGTACTTC. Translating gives CASSVGGGRNYEQYF. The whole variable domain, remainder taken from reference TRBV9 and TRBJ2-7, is DSGVTQTPKHLITATGQRVTLRCSPRSGDLSVYWYQQSLDQGLQFLIQYYNGEERAKGNILERFSAQQFPDLHSELNLSSLELGDSALYFCASSVGGGRNYEQYFGPGTRLTVT.